Listed here are 23 T cell receptor beta chains from one sample, sequenced in a study of molecular identifiers for immune sequencing clone quantification listed by TCRdb under 2018. The protocol used for the library was PCR. This sample was sequenced with a NextSeq 500. TCRdb took the public reads, trimmed them with fastp at Q25, ran MiXCR for clone calling and kept in-frame beta chains. Each entry is one CDR3 protein sequence, shown with its most common DNA and genes. In this sample the table shows approximately 500,000 distinct CDR3 sequences, about 26% of which occur a single time. The ten top clones hold around 0.78% of the sample. Sequenced sample: naive CD8+ T cells from blood, with Jurkat cell RNA spiked in. The cell subset or site label for this specimen denotes: FACS-sorted CD8+CD4-CCR7+CD45RA+ naive T cells. The receptors stem from a human donor in good health. Some libraries in this study had Jurkat cell RNA spiked in.

Comment on this clonotype: A much larger clone lies one base from this, so it may be a read error. This chain uses TRBV12-3 or TRBV12-4 with TRBJ2-3; D unresolved. The CDR3 covers 15 residues. V gave up 3 bases and J gave up 4 bases, with 14 bases separating them. The CDR3 loop reads CASSFESGVPDTQYF. As DNA, the CDR3 is TGTGCCAGCAGTTTCGAGAGTGGCGTCCCAGATACGCAGTATTTT.

This clonotype has only a few counts. The rearrangement links TRBV6-2 or TRBV6-3 to TRBJ2-1, with 7 nucleotides matching TRBD1. With V trimmed by 7 bases and J by 0 bases, 12 bases remained unmatched. The CDR3 runs 17 residues. CDR1 and CDR2 from the germline V gene are MNHEY and SVGEGT. CDR3 in amino acids: CASNQNRGPLSYNEQFF. The CDR3 coding sequence is TGTGCCAGCAACCAAAACAGGGGACCCCTCTCCTACAATGAGCAGTTCTTC.

The chain couples TRBV29-1 to TRBJ2-7, with D unclear. Trimming took 5 bases from V and 3 from J, leaving 11 bases between them. Germline CDR1 reads SQVTM; CDR2 reads ANQGSEA. CDR3 size: 12 residues. CDR3 bases: TGCAGCGTTTCCGATGGGGACTACGAGCAGTACTTC. It specifies CSVSDGDYEQYF.

A remark on this clonotype: A much larger clone lies one base from this, so it may be a read error. The DNA for the CDR3 is TGCGCCAGCAGCGTTCCCCGGGACAGGGGGAACACCGGGGAGCTGGTTTTT. The encoded protein is CASSVPRDRGNTGELVF. The V and J genes are TRBV4-1 and TRBJ2-2; 11 bases align to TRBD1. Germline CDR1 MGHRA, CDR2 YSYEKL. This CDR3 is 17 amino acids long.

Concerning this clonotype: This may come from a read error, since a much larger clone is one base off. The chain is built from TRBV5-6 and TRBJ2-7; weak D call: TRBD1 (6 bases). The DNA end lines up better with TRBJ2-1; the J call may be wrong. The CDR3 length is 15 residues. From germline, CDR1 is SGHDT and CDR2 YYEEEE. The CDR3 loop reads CASSLDRQGMYEQFF. The CDR3 nucleotides are TGTGCCAGCAGCTTGGATCGGCAGGGGATGTACGAGCAGTTCTTC.

V and J are TRBV7-3 and TRBJ2-1; TRBD2 agrees at 7 bases. The CDR3 covers 15 residues. V trimming: 3 bases; J trimming: 9 bases; junction bases outside the gene matches: 11. Germline CDR1 is SGHTA and CDR2 is FQGTGA. This chain's CDR3 is CASSFVGGDVREQFF. In DNA, the CDR3 is TGTGCCAGCAGCTTCGTGGGGGGGGATGTACGTGAGCAGTTCTTC. Full variable domain (missing parts from reference TRBV7-3 and TRBJ2-1): GAGVSQTPSNKVTEKGKYVELRCDPISGHTALYWYRQSLGQGPEFLIYFQGTGAADDSGLPNDRFFAVRPEGSVSTLKIQRTERGDSAVYLCASSFVGGDVREQFFGPGTRLTVL.

This clonotype was observed a handful of times. The V and J genes are TRBV5-4 and TRBJ2-7; a possible D gene is TRBD1 (5 bases). Germline CDR1 SGHNT, CDR2 YYREEE (reference sequence). The CDR3 spans 14 residues. V was pared by 1 base and J by 10 bases, with 18 bases between. Written as DNA, the CDR3 is TGTGCCAGCAGCTTGTCAGGGAAGGCTTCCGAACAGTACTTC. Protein product: CASSLSGKASEQYF.

The genes are TRBV4-3 and TRBJ2-7, with 9 nucleotides matching TRBD2. The V gene end was trimmed by 0 bases and the J gene end by 3 bases; junction bases not matched to a gene: 6. In germline, CDR1 is LGHNA, CDR2 YSLEER. This CDR3 region has 16 residues. The CDR3 region has the DNA TGCGCCAGCAGCCAAGATATAGCGGGAGTCGGCTACGAGCAGTACTTC. Translation gives CASSQDIAGVGYEQYF.

This clonotype was counted many times. The chain joins TRBV5-6 to TRBJ2-3; maybe TRBD2 (5 bases). Looked up from germline, CDR1 is SGHDT and CDR2 is YYEEEE. The CDR3 is 17 residues long. V was cut by 4 bases and J by 7 bases, with 25 bases left in between. DNA of the CDR3: TGTGCCAGCAGCATCGATCGGACTGGCCTCCCCTCCCATACGCAGTATTTT. Translating it yields CASSIDRTGLPSHTQYF.

This clonotype has just a few counts. The DNA of the CDR3 is TGTGCCAGCAGCGTAAAGTCGGGACAGGAAAGCCAGGACCAAGAGACCCAGTACTTC. It codes for CASSVKSGQESQDQETQYF. The chain is built from TRBV9 and TRBJ2-5; the match to TRBD1 covers 8 bases. The CDR3 has 19 residues. Trimming removed 1 base from V and 0 bases from J; junction bases left unmatched: 14. Germline assignment: CDR1 SGDLS and CDR2 YYNGEE.

This clonotype was recorded a few times. This chain connects TRBV9 to TRBJ1-5; 8 nucleotides agree with TRBD1. Germline-derived CDR1 and CDR2 are SGDLS and YYNGEE. The CDR3 has 16 residues. J lost 4 bases, V lost 0 bases, and 6 bases had no gene match. CDR3 in DNA: TGTGCCAGCAGCGTAGGTCCAGGGGGCTGGAATCAGCCCCAGCATTTT. Its protein product is CASSVGPGGWNQPQHF. Combining the CDR3 with reference TRBV9 and TRBJ1-5 gives the whole variable domain DSGVTQTPKHLITATGQRVTLRCSPRSGDLSVYWYQQSLDQGLQFLIQYYNGEERAKGNILERFSAQQFPDLHSELNLSSLELGDSALYFCASSVGPGGWNQPQHFGDGTRLSIL.

The V and J genes are TRBV9 and TRBJ2-7; 9 bases match TRBD1. The CDR3 runs to 16 residues. Looked up from germline, CDR1 is SGDLS and CDR2 is YYNGEE. V lost 0 bases and J lost 7; bases outside the gene matches: 11. The CDR3 here is CASSVASRTGVLEQYF. CDR3 coding DNA: TGTGCCAGCAGCGTAGCTTCTAGGACAGGGGTGTTGGAGCAGTACTTC.

This clonotype was counted between two and nine times. Just one base apart from a much larger clone, this may be a read error. The chain has TRBV5-1 and TRBJ2-3; D not resolved. V was clipped by 3 bases and J by 0 bases, with 8 bases between them. In germline, CDR1 is SGHRS, CDR2 YFSETQ. This CDR3 has 14 residues. CDR3 loop: CASSSPGSTDTQYF. CDR3 DNA: TGCGCCAGCAGCTCACCCGGCAGCACAGATACGCAGTATTTT.

The rearrangement uses TRBV7-9 and TRBJ2-5; 9 positions agree with TRBD1. Trimming at V came to 5 bases and at J to 7 bases, leaving 17 bases not matched to a gene. This CDR3 has 17 residues. The V gene's germline CDR1 is SEHNR and CDR2 FQNEAQ (reference sequence). The CDR3 loop reads CASSRNTRDRVRGTQYF. The CDR3 coding sequence is TGTGCCAGCAGCCGCAACACCCGGGACAGGGTTCGAGGGACCCAGTACTTC.

Points on this clonotype: A much larger clone lies a single base off, so this may be a read error. The conserved phenylalanine or tryptophan normally closing the CDR3 is absent here, so this likely arose from a read error. The chain couples TRBV29-1 to TRBJ1-1, with unresolved D. CDR1 is SQVTM and CDR2 is ANQGSEA in the germline V gene. V lost 4 bases, J lost 1 base, and 7 bases lay in between. This CDR3 region has 12 residues. In DNA form, the CDR3 reads TGCAGCGTTGTAGGGCCGAACACTGAAGCTTTCCTT. It is translated as CSVVGPNTEAFL.

About this clonotype itself: A much larger clonotype is one base distant, so this may be a read error. V gene TRBV6-2 or TRBV6-3 combines with J gene TRBJ2-2, with a weak D call TRBD1 (5 bases). Germline values: CDR1 MNHEY, CDR2 SVGEGT. The CDR3 covers 13 residues. CDR3 coding DNA: TGTACCAGCAGGGCAGGGCGAACCGGGGAGCTGTTTTTT. Translating it yields CTSRAGRTGELFF.

This clonotype occurred many times. The chain joins TRBV4-3 to TRBJ2-7, with 11 bases identical to TRBD1. J lost 0 bases, V lost 5 bases, and 3 bases had no gene match. CDR3 length: 15 residues. The germline V gene has CDR1 LGHNA and CDR2 YSLEER. In nucleotides, the CDR3 is TGCGCCAGCAGCTCCGGGACAGGGGGCTCCTACGAGCAGTACTTC. It is translated as CASSSGTGGSYEQYF.

The gene calls are TRBV21-1 and TRBJ2-5. TRBV21-1 is a documented pseudogene. This CDR3 spans 15 amino acids. CDR3 nucleotides: TGTGCCAGCAGCAAACCAGACTCATTCCAAAAGACCCAGTACTTC. This encodes CASSKPDSFQKTQYF.

This clonotype has more than one count but fewer than ten. V gene TRBV25-1 combines with J gene TRBJ1-1; maybe TRBD1 (5 bases). Deletions cut 0 bases from V and 6 bases from J, with 11 bases between. Germline V gene sequence: CDR1 MGHDK, CDR2 SYGVNS. This CDR3 is built from 14 residues. The CDR3 DNA is TGTGCCAGCAGTGAATACGGGTGGGGGGCTGAAGCTTTCTTT. Translated, it gives CASSEYGWGAEAFF.

This clonotype was seen at least ten times. V and J are TRBV4-3 and TRBJ1-2; no definite D call. CDR1 and CDR2 from the germline V gene are LGHNA and YSLEER. The CDR3 spans 15 residues. Trimming took 0 bases from V and 4 from J, leaving 12 bases between them. The CDR3 nucleotides are TGCGCCAGCAGCCAAGATCGAGTTTCTGGCTATGGCTACACCTTC. This encodes CASSQDRVSGYGYTF.

This clonotype was seen at least ten times. This chain uses TRBV6-5 with TRBJ2-3, with a tentative D call TRBD2 (5 bases). The germline gives CDR1 MNHEY, CDR2 SVGAGI. The CDR3 extends over 14 amino acids. V shed 2 bases and J shed 2 bases, with 8 bases lying between them. CDR3 sequence: CASSYGGFTDTQYF. CDR3 bases: TGTGCCAGCAGTTACGGCGGGTTCACAGATACGCAGTATTTT.

V and J are TRBV12-3 or TRBV12-4 and TRBJ2-1; D perhaps matches TRBD2 (7 bases). The CDR3 sequence is 16 residues long. Trimming took 8 bases from V and 4 from J, leaving 21 bases between them. CDR3 sequence reads: CASRFGGQIYYNEQFF. The CDR3 nucleotides are TGTGCCAGCCGATTCGGGGGGCAGATTTATTACAATGAGCAGTTCTTC.

This clonotype was counted only a few times. DNA of the CDR3: TGTGCCAGCAGCTATATAATTAGCGCGACTGGGGCCAACGTCCTGACTTTC. This gives the protein CASSYIISATGANVLTF. V is TRBV7-6 and J is TRBJ2-6, with D possibly being TRBD2 (5 bases). Germline V gene sequence: CDR1 SGHVS, CDR2 FNYEAQ. V was cut by 4 bases and J by 2 bases, with 15 bases left in between. The CDR3 covers 17 residues.